A selection of T cell receptor beta chains follows, all from one sample in a study of T cell repertoires in cytomegalovirus infection. Using its own MiXCR run on the reads, TCRdb lists one record per CDR3 protein. This sample carries just under 550,000 distinct CDR3 sequences, around a quarter of them seen once, and the ten largest clones take 13%. Sequencing used PBMCs. These receptors were collected from a human donor in good health (CMV status not recorded). Some clones in this sample may be carry-over from other donors' samples. CDR3s include the opening cysteine and the closing phenylalanine or tryptophan. The order of the fields is V gene, clone size, D gene, J gene, CDR3 DNA, CDR3 protein. The D gene is left open where the match is weak. The size entry is marked missing in some rows and otherwise reads once, few, many or a size class.

TRBV12-3/TRBV12-4	few	-	TRBJ1-4	TGTGCCAGCAGCCGCCAAGGGGCGGGTAATGAAAAACTGTTTTTT	CASSRQGAGNEKLFF
TRBV12-3/TRBV12-4	many	-	TRBJ2-3	TGTGCCAGCAGTTTTGGCACCTCTAGCACAGATACGCAGTATTTT	CASSFGTSSTDTQYF
TRBV6-5	few	-	TRBJ2-1	TGTGCCAGCAGTTACTCGAAGGGAGTTAATGAGCAGTTCTTC	CASSYSKGVNEQFF
TRBV6-5	-	-	TRBJ2-7	TGTGCCAGCAGTTACTCTGGGGACGTCACCTACGAGCAGTACTTC	CASSYSGDVTYEQYF
TRBV2	few	-	TRBJ1-1	TGTGCCGGCACTGAAGCTTTCTTT	CAGTEAFF
TRBV11-2	-	TRBD1	TRBJ2-7	TGTGCCAGCAGCTTAGAGCTTGGGACAGAAAGAGCCGAGCAGTACTTC	CASSLELGTERAEQYF
TRBV7-2	few	TRBD2	TRBJ2-4	TGTGCCAGCAGCTGGAGAAATTTAGCGGGAGATGACAAAAACATTCAGTACTTC	CASSWRNLAGDDKNIQYF
TRBV19	few	TRBD2	TRBJ2-7	TGTGCCAGTAGTATGTTTTCGGCTAGCGGGAGGTTCAACGAGCAGTACTTC	CASSMFSASGRFNEQYF
TRBV5-6	-	-	TRBJ1-1	TGTGCCAGCAGCTCTATCGGGGCCTCGAGACCTTTCTTT	CASSSIGASRPFF
TRBV7-6	many	TRBD1	TRBJ1-1	TGTGCCAGCAGCCCTACAGGGGCCAACACTGAAGCTTTCTTT	CASSPTGANTEAFF
TRBV25-1	-	-	TRBJ2-1	TGTGCCAGTAGCCTCCTGTTGGATGAGCAGTTCTTC	CASSLLLDEQFF
TRBV19	-	TRBD1	TRBJ1-2	TGTGCCAGTAGACGCCCGACAGGGACTTATGGCTACACCTTC	CASRRPTGTYGYTF
TRBV5-6	few	TRBD2	TRBJ2-1	TGTGCCAGCAGCTGGGGACTAGCGGGAGCTGTGGGTGAGCAGTTCTTC	CASSWGLAGAVGEQFF
TRBV7-8	many	-	TRBJ2-1	TGTGCCAGCAGCACTCTCTTCGGGACCGGGGAAGAAGGGGAGCAGTTCTTC	CASSTLFGTGEEGEQFF
TRBV3-1	once	-	TRBJ2-3	TGTGCCAGCAGCCAAGGACCCAGAAGCAGGGGCACAGATACGCAGTATTTT	CASSQGPRSRGTDTQYF
TRBV20-1	few	TRBD2	TRBJ2-7	TGCAGTGCTAGTGATACCGGGACTAGCGGTACCTACGAGCAGTACTTC	CSASDTGTSGTYEQYF
TRBV7-9	few	-	TRBJ1-2	TGTGCCAGCAGCTTAGGGCCGGGGAGAGCTAACTATGGCTACACCTTC	CASSLGPGRANYGYTF
TRBV5-1	-	TRBD1	TRBJ1-4	TGCGCCAGCAGCCTGACAGGGGGCCAAGAAAAACTGTTTTTT	CASSLTGGQEKLFF
TRBV4-3	-	TRBD1	TRBJ1-6	TGCGCCAGCAGCCAAGACGCGAGACAGGGTAATTCACCCCTCCACTTT	CASSQDARQGNSPLHF
TRBV7-9	-	-	TRBJ1-2	TGTGCCAGCAGCCCCAGACAACCAAATAACTATGGCTACACCTTC	CASSPRQPNNYGYTF
TRBV6-2/TRBV6-3	few	-	TRBJ2-1	TGTGCCAGCAGTCCGGCTGGGTTCTCCTACAATGAGCAGTTCTTC	CASSPAGFSYNEQFF
TRBV7-2	-	TRBD2	TRBJ2-7	TGTGCCAGCAGCCGGCGGACTAGCGGGAGGGACGAGCAGTACTTC	CASSRRTSGRDEQYF
TRBV7-2	many	TRBD2	TRBJ2-3	TGTGCCAGCAGCTTAGGCGGGAGGGCCGTAGATACGCAGTATTTT	CASSLGGRAVDTQYF
TRBV28	-	TRBD2	TRBJ2-1	TGTGCCAGCAGTTTATTCAGCCTAGCGGGAGTTAATGAGCAGTTCTTC	CASSLFSLAGVNEQFF
TRBV27	-	TRBD1	TRBJ1-1	TGTGCCAGCCGGGACAGCGGGAACACTGAAGCTTTCTTT	CASRDSGNTEAFF
TRBV27	-	TRBD1	TRBJ1-2	TGTGCCAGCAGTTTATTTCGACAGGGGGGTGGCTACACCTTC	CASSLFRQGGGYTF
TRBV6-2/TRBV6-3	-	TRBD1	TRBJ1-1	TGTGCCAGCAGTGACAGGGGGACGAACACTGAAGCTTTCTTT	CASSDRGTNTEAFF
TRBV29-1	few	-	TRBJ1-2	TGCAGCGTTGTAGTGGGGGGGAAGAACTATGGCTACACCTTC	CSVVVGGKNYGYTF
TRBV4-3	once	-	TRBJ2-3	TGCGCCAGCAGCCAAGGGCAGTATCCAGATACGCAGTATTTT	CASSQGQYPDTQYF
TRBV7-2	many	-	TRBJ2-5	TGTGCCAGCAGCTTGGGGGTCCCGGGGGAGACCCAGTACTTC	CASSLGVPGETQYF
TRBV20-1	few	-	TRBJ1-2	TGCAGTAGAGGGATACCTAACTATGGCTACACCTTC	CSRGIPNYGYTF
TRBV5-1	-	-	TRBJ1-6	TGCGCCAGCAGCTTAGAGTCAGGCGGAGGACCACTCCACTTT	CASSLESGGGPLHF
TRBV6-1	once	-	TRBJ1-2	TGTGCCAGCAAAACGCCCGGGAGTCTCTATGGCTACACCTTC	CASKTPGSLYGYTF
TRBV6-5	once	-	TRBJ2-5	TGTGCCAGCAGCCATCAGGGGCAGGAAGAGACCCAGTACTTC	CASSHQGQEETQYF
TRBV12-3/TRBV12-4	-	-	TRBJ2-3	TGTGCCGCCGGGGCAGGGGGCACAGATACGCAGTATTTT	CAAGAGGTDTQYF
TRBV20-1	few	-	TRBJ2-2	TGCAGTGCTAGGCTGGCGGGTATAAGCACCGGGGAGCTGTTTTTT	CSARLAGISTGELFF